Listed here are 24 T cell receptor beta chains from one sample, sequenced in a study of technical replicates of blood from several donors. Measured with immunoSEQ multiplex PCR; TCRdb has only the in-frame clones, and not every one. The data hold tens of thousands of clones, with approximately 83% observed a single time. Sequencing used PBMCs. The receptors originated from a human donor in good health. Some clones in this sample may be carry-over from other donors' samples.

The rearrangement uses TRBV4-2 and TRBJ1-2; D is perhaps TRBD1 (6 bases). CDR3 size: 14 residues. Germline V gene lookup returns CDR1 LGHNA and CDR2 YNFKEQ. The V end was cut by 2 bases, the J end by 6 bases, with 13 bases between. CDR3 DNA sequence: TGTGCCAGCAGCCAATTAAGAGGGGGACATGGCTACACCTTC. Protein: CASSQLRGGHGYTF.

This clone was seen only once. The DNA of the CDR3 is TGTGCCAGCACCTTCGGGCTAGCGGGACCGGGCTACGAGCAGTACTTC. Translating gives CASTFGLAGPGYEQYF. V gene TRBV7-9 combines with J gene TRBJ2-7; 9 bases agree with TRBD2. V trimming: 7 bases; J trimming: 3 bases; junction bases outside the gene matches: 13. There are 16 residues in the CDR3. Per germline, CDR1 SEHNR and CDR2 FQNEAQ (reference sequence).

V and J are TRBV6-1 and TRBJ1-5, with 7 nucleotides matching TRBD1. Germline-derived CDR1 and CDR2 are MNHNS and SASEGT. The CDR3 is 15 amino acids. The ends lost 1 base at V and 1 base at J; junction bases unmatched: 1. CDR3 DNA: TGTGCCAGCAGTGAAGTGACAGGGAGCAATCAGCCCCAGCATTTT. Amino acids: CASSEVTGSNQPQHF.

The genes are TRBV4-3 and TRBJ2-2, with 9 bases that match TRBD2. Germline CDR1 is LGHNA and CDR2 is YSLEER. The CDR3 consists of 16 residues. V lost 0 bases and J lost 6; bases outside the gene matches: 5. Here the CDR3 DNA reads TGCGCCAGCAGCCAAGATGTTAGCGGGGGAGCCGGGGAGCTGTTTTTT. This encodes CASSQDVSGGAGELFF.

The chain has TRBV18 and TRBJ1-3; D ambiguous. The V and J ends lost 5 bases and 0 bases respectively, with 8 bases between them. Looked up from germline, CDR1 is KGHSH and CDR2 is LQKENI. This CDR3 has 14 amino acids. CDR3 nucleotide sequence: TGTGCCAGCTCAACCGAGGGCTCTGGAAACACCATATATTTT. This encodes CASSTEGSGNTIYF.

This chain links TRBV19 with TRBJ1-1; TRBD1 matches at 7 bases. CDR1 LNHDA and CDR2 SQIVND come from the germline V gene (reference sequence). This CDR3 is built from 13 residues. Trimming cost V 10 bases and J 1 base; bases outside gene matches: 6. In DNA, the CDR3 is TGTGCCACCAGGGGGACAGCGAACACTGAAGCTTTCTTT. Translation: CATRGTANTEAFF. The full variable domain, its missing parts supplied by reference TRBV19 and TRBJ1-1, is DGGITQSPKYLFRKEGQNVTLSCEQNLNHDAMYWYRQDPGQGLRLIYYSQIVNDFQKGDIAEGYSVSREKKESFPLTVTSAQKNPTAFYLCATRGTANTEAFFGQGTRLTVV.

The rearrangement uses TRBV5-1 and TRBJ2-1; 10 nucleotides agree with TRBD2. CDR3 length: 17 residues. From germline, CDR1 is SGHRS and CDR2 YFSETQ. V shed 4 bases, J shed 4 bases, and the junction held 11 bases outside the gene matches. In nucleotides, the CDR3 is TGCGCCAGCAGCACCCTGCCCCTAGCGGGAGTATACAATGAGCAGTTCTTC. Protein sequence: CASSTLPLAGVYNEQFF.

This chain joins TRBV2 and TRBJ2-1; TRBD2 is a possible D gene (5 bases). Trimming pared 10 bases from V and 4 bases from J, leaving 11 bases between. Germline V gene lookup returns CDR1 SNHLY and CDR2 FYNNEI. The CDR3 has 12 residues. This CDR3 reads CATTSGYNEQFF. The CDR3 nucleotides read TGTGCCACAACTTCGGGGTACAATGAGCAGTTCTTC.

The CDR3 DNA sequence: TGTGCCAGCAGCCTAGAGACTAGCGGGGGGACCTACAATGAGCAGTTCTTC. Translated, it gives CASSLETSGGTYNEQFF. V usage is TRBV4-2 and J usage is TRBJ2-1; 13 positions match TRBD2. The V gene's germline CDR1 is LGHNA and CDR2 YNFKEQ. V lost 4 bases and J lost 2; bases outside the gene matches: 5. CDR3 length: 17 residues.

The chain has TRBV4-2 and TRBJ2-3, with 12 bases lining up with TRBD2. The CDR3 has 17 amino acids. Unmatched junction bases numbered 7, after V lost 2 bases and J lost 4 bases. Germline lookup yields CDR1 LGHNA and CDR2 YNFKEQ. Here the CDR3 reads CASSQRASGGAADTQYF. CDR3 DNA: TGTGCCAGCAGCCAACGAGCTAGCGGGGGGGCAGCAGATACGCAGTATTTT.

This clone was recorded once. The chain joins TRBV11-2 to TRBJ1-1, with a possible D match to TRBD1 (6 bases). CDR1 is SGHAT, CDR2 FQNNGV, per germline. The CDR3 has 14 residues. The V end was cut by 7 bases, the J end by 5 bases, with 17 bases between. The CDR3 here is CASTNRQGNTEAFF. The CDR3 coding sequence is TGTGCCAGCACAAATCGTCAGGGGAATACTGAAGCTTTCTTT.

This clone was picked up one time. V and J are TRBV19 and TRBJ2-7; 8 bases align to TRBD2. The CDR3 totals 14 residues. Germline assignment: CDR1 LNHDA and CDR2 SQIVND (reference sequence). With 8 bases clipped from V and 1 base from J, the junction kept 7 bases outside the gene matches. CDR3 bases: TGTGCCAGTGCCAGGCGGGGGGTTTCCTACGAGCAGTACTTC. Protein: CASARRGVSYEQYF.

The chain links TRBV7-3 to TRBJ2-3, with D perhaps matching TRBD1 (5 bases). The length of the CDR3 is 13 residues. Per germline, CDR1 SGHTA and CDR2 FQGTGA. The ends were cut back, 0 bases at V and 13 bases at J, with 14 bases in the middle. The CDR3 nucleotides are TGTGCCAGCAGCTTAACGCTGAGTGGGGCAAAGTATTTT. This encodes CASSLTLSGAKYF.

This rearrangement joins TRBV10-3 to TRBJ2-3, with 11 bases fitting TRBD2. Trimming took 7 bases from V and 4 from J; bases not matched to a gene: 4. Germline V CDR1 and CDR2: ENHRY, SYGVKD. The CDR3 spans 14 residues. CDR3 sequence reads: CAIKTSGDSDTQYF. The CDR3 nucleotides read TGTGCCATCAAGACTAGCGGGGACTCAGATACGCAGTATTTT.

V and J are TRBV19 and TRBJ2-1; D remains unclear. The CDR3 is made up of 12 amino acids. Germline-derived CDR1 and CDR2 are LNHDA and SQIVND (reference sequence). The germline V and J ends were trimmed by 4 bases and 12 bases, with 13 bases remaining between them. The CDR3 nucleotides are TGTGCCAGTAGTAATGAGGTGAGCCGGCAGTTCTTC. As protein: CASSNEVSRQFF.

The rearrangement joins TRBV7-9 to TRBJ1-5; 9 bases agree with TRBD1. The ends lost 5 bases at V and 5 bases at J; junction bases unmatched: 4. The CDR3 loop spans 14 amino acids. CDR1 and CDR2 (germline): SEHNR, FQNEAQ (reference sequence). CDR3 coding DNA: TGTGCCAGCAGCATGGGACAGGGCTATCAGCCCCAGCATTTT. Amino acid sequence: CASSMGQGYQPQHF. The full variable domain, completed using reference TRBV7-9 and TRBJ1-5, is DTGVSQNPRHKITKRGQNVTFRCDPISEHNRLYWYRQTLGQGPEFLTYFQNEAQLEKSRLLSDRFSAERPKGSFSTLEIQRTEQGDSAMYLCASSMGQGYQPQHFGDGTRLSIL.

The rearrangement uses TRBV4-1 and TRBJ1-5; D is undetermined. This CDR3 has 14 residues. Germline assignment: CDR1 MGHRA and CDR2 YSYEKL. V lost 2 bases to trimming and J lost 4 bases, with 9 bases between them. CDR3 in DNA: TGCGCCAGCAGCCAACTAGTTACGAATCAGCCCCAGCATTTT. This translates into CASSQLVTNQPQHF.

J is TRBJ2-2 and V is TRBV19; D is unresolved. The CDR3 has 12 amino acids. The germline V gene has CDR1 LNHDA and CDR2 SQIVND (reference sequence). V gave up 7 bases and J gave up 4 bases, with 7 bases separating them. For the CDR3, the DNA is TGTGCCAGTAAAAAGAGCACCGGGGAGCTGTTTTTT. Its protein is CASKKSTGELFF.

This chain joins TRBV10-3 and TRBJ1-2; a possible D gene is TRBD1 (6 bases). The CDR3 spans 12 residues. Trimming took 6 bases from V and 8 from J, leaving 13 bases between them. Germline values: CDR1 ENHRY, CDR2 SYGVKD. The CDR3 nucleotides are TGTGCCATCAGCCCACAGGGATGGGGCTACACCTTC. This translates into CAISPQGWGYTF.

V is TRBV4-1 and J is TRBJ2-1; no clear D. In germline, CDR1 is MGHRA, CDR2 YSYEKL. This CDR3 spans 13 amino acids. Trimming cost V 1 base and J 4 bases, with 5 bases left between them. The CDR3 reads CASSQGEYNEQFF. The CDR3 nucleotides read TGCGCCAGCAGCCAAGGAGAGTACAATGAGCAGTTCTTC.

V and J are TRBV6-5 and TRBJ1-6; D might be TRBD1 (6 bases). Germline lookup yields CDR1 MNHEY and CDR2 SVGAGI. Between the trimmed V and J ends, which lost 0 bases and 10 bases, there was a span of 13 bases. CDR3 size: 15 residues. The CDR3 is CASSYSQGPNSPLHF. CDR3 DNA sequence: TGTGCCAGCAGTTACTCTCAGGGGCCTAACTCACCCCTCCACTTT.

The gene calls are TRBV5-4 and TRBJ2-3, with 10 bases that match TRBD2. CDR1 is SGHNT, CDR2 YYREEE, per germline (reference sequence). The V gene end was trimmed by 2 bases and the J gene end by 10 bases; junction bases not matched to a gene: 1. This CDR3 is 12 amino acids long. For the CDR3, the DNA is TGTGCCAGCAGCTTTGGACTAGCGGCGCAGTATTTT. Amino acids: CASSFGLAAQYF.

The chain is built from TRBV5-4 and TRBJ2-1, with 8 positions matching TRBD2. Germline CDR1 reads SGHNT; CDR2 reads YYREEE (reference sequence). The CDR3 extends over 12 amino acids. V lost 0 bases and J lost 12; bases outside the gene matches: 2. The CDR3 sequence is CASSLDAGGQFF. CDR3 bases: TGTGCCAGCAGCTTGGACGCGGGGGGGCAGTTCTTC.

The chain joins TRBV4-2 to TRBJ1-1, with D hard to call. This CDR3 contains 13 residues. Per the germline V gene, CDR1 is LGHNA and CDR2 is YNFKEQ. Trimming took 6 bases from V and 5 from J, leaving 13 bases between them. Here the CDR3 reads CASSLYRGTEAFF. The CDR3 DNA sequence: TGTGCCAGCAGTTTATACCGAGGGACTGAAGCTTTCTTT.